This T cell receptor beta chain was identified in a study of T cells in Graves' hyperthyroidism and ophthalmopathy. This clonotype has a handful of counts. RNA transcripts gave rise to amplified TCR beta CDR3 regions. The HTBI set primed first-round TCR CDR3 RT-PCR. TCRdb recomputed calls from the multiplex PCR reads with MiXCR, one row per CDR3 protein. The sample yields some 800,000 distinct CDR3 sequences, over 35% seen once. The CDR3 has 16 residues. Trimming cost V 3 bases and J 3 bases; bases outside gene matches: 13. Germline V CDR1 and CDR2: DFQATT, SNEGSKA (reference sequence). This receptor was identified in a man between 18 and 29 years old with Graves' hyperthyroidism. Sequenced: blood. The chain joins TRBV20-1 to TRBJ2-7, with 8 nucleotides matching TRBD1. The CDR3 DNA reads TGCAGTGCTAGCCCGCTAGGACAGGGTGATCTCTACGAGCAGTACTTC. This sequence encodes CSASPLGQGDLYEQYF.